This T cell receptor beta chain was recorded in a study of neurological immune-mediated disorders. A 10-nucleotide random UMI tagged transcripts in template-switch 5'RACE cDNA synthesis. TCRdb re-derived calls from the 5' RACE reads in MiXCR, one entry per CDR3 protein. This sample has about 28,000 distinct CDR3 sequences, with approximately 12% found just once. The sequencing sample was made of PBMCs. The receptor's source is a man in his fifties or sixties in good health.

Written as DNA, the CDR3 is TGTGCCAGCAGCCAAGGACAGGTTAGCACAGATACGCAGTATTTT. Its protein product is CASSQGQVSTDTQYF. J is TRBJ2-3 and V is TRBV3-1, with D tentatively TRBD1 (6 bases). Germline V CDR1 and CDR2: LGHDT, YNNKEL (reference sequence). The CDR3 runs 15 residues. Trimming removed 1 base at V and 0 bases at J, with 8 bases between.